Reported below is one T cell receptor (beta chain). Seattle researchers signed up patients amid active infection and tracked them longitudinally. The data stem from a study of blood T cell repertoires in COVID-19. Study-level information: The United States, Italy and Spain provided the acute and convalescent COVID-19 samples. In each case, the material was cDNA or gDNA derived from T cells, B-cell-depleted T cells, or PBMCs.

The CDR3 is 15 residues long. V trimming: 6 bases; J trimming: 4 bases; junction bases outside the gene matches: 7. Germline V gene data show CDR1 as MRHNA and CDR2 as SNTAGT. In the study's own analysis: Amplification from reference gene primers served as the basis for estimated nucleated cell counts. Profiling relied on immunoSEQ multiplex PCR, and the TCRdb table lists in-frame clones only, not all of them. The V and J calls and clone size are taken from that table; D and trimming were inferred from the DNA. The sample yields about 410,000 clones, 75% to 90% seen once. The specimen sequenced was peripheral blood. The V gene is TRBV6-4, the J gene TRBJ1-3; TRBD1 matches at 9 bases. This sequence was found in a woman between 35 and 50 years old with COVID-19, enrolled during active disease. CDR3 DNA sequence: TGTGCCAGCAGCGGGACAGGGTTGGAAGGAAACACCATATATTTT. Translation: CASSGTGLEGNTIYF.